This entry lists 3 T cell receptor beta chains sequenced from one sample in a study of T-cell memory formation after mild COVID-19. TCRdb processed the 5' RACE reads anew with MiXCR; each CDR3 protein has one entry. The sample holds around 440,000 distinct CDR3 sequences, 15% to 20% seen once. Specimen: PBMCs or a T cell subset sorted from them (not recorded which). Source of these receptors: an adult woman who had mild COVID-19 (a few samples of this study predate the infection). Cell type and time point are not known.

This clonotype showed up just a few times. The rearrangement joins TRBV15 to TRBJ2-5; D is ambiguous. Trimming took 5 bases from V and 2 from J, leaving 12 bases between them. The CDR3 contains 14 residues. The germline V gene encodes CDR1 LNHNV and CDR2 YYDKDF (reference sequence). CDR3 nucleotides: TGTGCCACCAGCTGGATAGGTAGACAAGAGACCCAGTACTTC. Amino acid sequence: CATSWIGRQETQYF.

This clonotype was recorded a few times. The CDR3 sequence: CASSPGEIRVGAEAFF. CDR3 sequence (DNA): TGTGCCAGCAGCCCTGGGGAGATCCGGGTGGGTGCGGAAGCTTTCTTT. The V and J genes are TRBV13 and TRBJ1-1; D is ambiguous. The CDR3 is made up of 16 amino acids. Germline V CDR1 and CDR2: PRHDT, FYEKMQ (reference sequence). V was cut by 5 bases and J by 8 bases, with 24 bases left in between.

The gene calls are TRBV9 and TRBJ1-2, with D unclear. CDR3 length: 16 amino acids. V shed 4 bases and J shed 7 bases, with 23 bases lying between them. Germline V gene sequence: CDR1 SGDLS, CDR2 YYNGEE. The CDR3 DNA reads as TGTGCCAGCAGCTTAGGGCTAGAGGGCGGTTCAGGTGGCTACACCTTC. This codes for CASSLGLEGGSGGYTF.